This TCR beta chain was sequenced during a study of blood T cell repertoires in COVID-19. At the level of the study: The samples span acute and convalescent COVID-19 from the United States, Italy and Spain.

Germline V gene data show CDR1 as MNHEY and CDR2 as SVGAGI. This CDR3 contains 15 residues. The V end lost 5 bases, the J end lost 5 bases, and 13 bases lay between the germline ends. Here immunoSEQ multiplex PCR was the method, and the copy in TCRdb shows in-frame clones only, minus some. The sample lists over 50,000 clones, over 75% occurring once. The TCR was taken from a man in his fifties or sixties with acute or convalescent COVID-19. This chain uses TRBV6-5 with TRBJ1-6; D is possibly TRBD1 (5 bases). Sequenced sample: peripheral blood. The CDR3 sequence is CASSTGGSNNSPLHF. The CDR3 coding sequence is TGTGCCAGCAGTACAGGAGGGTCTAATAATTCACCCCTCCACTTT.